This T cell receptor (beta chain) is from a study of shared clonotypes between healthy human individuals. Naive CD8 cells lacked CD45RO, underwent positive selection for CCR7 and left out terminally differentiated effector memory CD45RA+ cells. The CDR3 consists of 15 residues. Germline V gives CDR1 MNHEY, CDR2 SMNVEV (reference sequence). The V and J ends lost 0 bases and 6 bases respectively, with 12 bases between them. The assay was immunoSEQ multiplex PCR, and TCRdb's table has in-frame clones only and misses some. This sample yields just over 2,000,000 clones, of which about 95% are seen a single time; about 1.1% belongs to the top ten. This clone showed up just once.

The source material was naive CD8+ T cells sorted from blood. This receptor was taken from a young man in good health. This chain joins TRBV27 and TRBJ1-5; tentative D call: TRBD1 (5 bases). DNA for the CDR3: TGTGCCAGCAGTTTATCGGCCGAGGGGCTTCAGCCCCAGCATTTT. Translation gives CASSLSAEGLQPQHF.